This is a list of T cell receptor beta chains from one sample in a study of preoperative IRX-2 immunotherapy in early breast cancer. The repertoire was sequenced with immunoSEQ multiplex PCR; TCRdb's copy has only in-frame clones and lacks some. The sample has about 98,000 clones; 86% are singletons. This specimen was tumor tissue, taken after IRX-2 immunotherapy. The origin of the receptors is a human donor with breast cancer. Both conserved end residues are trimmed from each CDR3. Fields, in order: D gene, clone size, J gene, V gene, CDR3 protein. D genes are given only for firm matches. Part of the rows lack a size; the others show once, few, many or a class for expanded clones.

d_gene: -; abundance: -; j_gene: TRBJ2-7; v_gene: TRBV6-8; CDR3aa: ASRNTGSGSYEQY
d_gene: TRBD1; abundance: -; j_gene: TRBJ2-7; v_gene: TRBV19; CDR3aa: ASSLGQGAYEQY
d_gene: -; abundance: -; j_gene: TRBJ2-1; v_gene: TRBV5-1; CDR3aa: ASSSGLIGGEQF
d_gene: -; abundance: -; j_gene: TRBJ2-7; v_gene: TRBV28; CDR3aa: ASNEGAYEQY
d_gene: -; abundance: -; j_gene: TRBJ1-2; v_gene: TRBV28; CDR3aa: ASSPPYDGYT
d_gene: -; abundance: -; j_gene: TRBJ1-1; v_gene: TRBV28; CDR3aa: ASSLSPFRYTEAF
d_gene: TRBD1; abundance: -; j_gene: TRBJ1-5; v_gene: TRBV15; CDR3aa: ATSGQGFNQPQH
d_gene: -; abundance: -; j_gene: TRBJ1-2; v_gene: TRBV28; CDR3aa: ASRAGSGLNYGYT
d_gene: TRBD1; abundance: few; j_gene: TRBJ2-5; v_gene: TRBV11-3; CDR3aa: ASSPGQGPAWGETQY
d_gene: -; abundance: -; j_gene: TRBJ2-3; v_gene: TRBV11-3; CDR3aa: ASRLSWGPVDTQY
d_gene: -; abundance: -; j_gene: TRBJ1-2; v_gene: TRBV28; CDR3aa: ASSLRGRRFGYT
d_gene: -; abundance: -; j_gene: TRBJ1-3; v_gene: TRBV7-1; CDR3aa: ASSLRGRASSGNTIY
d_gene: -; abundance: -; j_gene: TRBJ2-1; v_gene: TRBV6-4; CDR3aa: ASSYPRRSPEQF
d_gene: -; abundance: -; j_gene: TRBJ1-1; v_gene: TRBV7-2; CDR3aa: ASSPQMNTEAF
d_gene: -; abundance: once; j_gene: TRBJ2-3; v_gene: TRBV1; CDR3aa: ASVPGLGVSDTQY
d_gene: -; abundance: -; j_gene: TRBJ1-4; v_gene: TRBV28; CDR3aa: ASRGGVHNEKLF
d_gene: TRBD2; abundance: -; j_gene: TRBJ2-3; v_gene: TRBV6-4; CDR3aa: ASRPSTSGGFG
d_gene: -; abundance: -; j_gene: TRBJ1-5; v_gene: TRBV2; CDR3aa: ASKPAKGGNQPQH
d_gene: -; abundance: -; j_gene: TRBJ2-6; v_gene: TRBV5-1; CDR3aa: ASSSVGLTNVLT
d_gene: TRBD1; abundance: -; j_gene: TRBJ2-5; v_gene: TRBV11-3; CDR3aa: ASSLVGGRDSQETQY
d_gene: -; abundance: -; j_gene: TRBJ1-1; v_gene: TRBV6-8; CDR3aa: ASSYIRVSNTEAF
d_gene: -; abundance: -; j_gene: TRBJ1-1; v_gene: TRBV7-4; CDR3aa: ASNKMGDTEAF
d_gene: -; abundance: -; j_gene: TRBJ1-1; v_gene: TRBV19; CDR3aa: ASSLSATIRDTEAF
d_gene: TRBD2; abundance: -; j_gene: TRBJ2-3; v_gene: TRBV30; CDR3aa: AWKHPPGLAGGTDTQY
d_gene: -; abundance: -; j_gene: TRBJ1-1; v_gene: TRBV18; CDR3aa: ASSPIRSEAF
d_gene: -; abundance: -; j_gene: TRBJ2-7; v_gene: TRBV28; CDR3aa: ASSPSEAVTYEQY
d_gene: TRBD2; abundance: -; j_gene: TRBJ2-2; v_gene: TRBV5-1; CDR3aa: ASSFSGGSTGELF
d_gene: TRBD2; abundance: -; j_gene: TRBJ2-3; v_gene: TRBV10-2; CDR3aa: ASSGTSGMGTDTQY
d_gene: -; abundance: -; j_gene: TRBJ2-7; v_gene: TRBV5-1; CDR3aa: ASSGQGASYEQY
d_gene: -; abundance: -; j_gene: TRBJ1-2; v_gene: TRBV23-1; CDR3aa: ASSRPLADGYT
d_gene: TRBD2; abundance: -; j_gene: TRBJ2-1; v_gene: TRBV10-3; CDR3aa: AISESALAGASYNEQF
d_gene: TRBD1; abundance: -; j_gene: TRBJ1-2; v_gene: TRBV29-1; CDR3aa: STRQGENYGYT
d_gene: -; abundance: -; j_gene: TRBJ2-1; v_gene: TRBV14; CDR3aa: ASSQLGTNNEQF
d_gene: -; abundance: -; j_gene: TRBJ1-1; v_gene: TRBV9; CDR3aa: ASSKDSIEAF
d_gene: -; abundance: -; j_gene: TRBJ1-1; v_gene: TRBV7-6; CDR3aa: ASSFQPPNTEAF
d_gene: TRBD1; abundance: -; j_gene: TRBJ2-7; v_gene: TRBV5-1; CDR3aa: ASSLAGTGYYEQY
d_gene: -; abundance: -; j_gene: TRBJ1-1; v_gene: TRBV10-2; CDR3aa: ASSGVGNTEAF
d_gene: -; abundance: -; j_gene: TRBJ1-5; v_gene: TRBV28; CDR3aa: ASSLAGLRPQH
d_gene: TRBD2; abundance: -; j_gene: TRBJ2-5; v_gene: TRBV7-1; CDR3aa: ASSTPREYQETQY
d_gene: -; abundance: -; j_gene: TRBJ1-4; v_gene: TRBV30; CDR3aa: AWSGSNNEKLF
d_gene: -; abundance: -; j_gene: TRBJ1-1; v_gene: TRBV7-2; CDR3aa: ASSLTVNTEAF
d_gene: TRBD1; abundance: -; j_gene: TRBJ1-5; v_gene: TRBV5-1; CDR3aa: ASSPGDRVDQPQH
d_gene: TRBD1; abundance: -; j_gene: TRBJ1-5; v_gene: TRBV28; CDR3aa: ASGSYSYRGVGNQPQH
d_gene: -; abundance: few; j_gene: TRBJ1-3; v_gene: TRBV6-8; CDR3aa: ASTPTASGNTIY
d_gene: -; abundance: -; j_gene: TRBJ2-7; v_gene: TRBV4-1; CDR3aa: ASSQDIGYEQY
d_gene: -; abundance: -; j_gene: TRBJ1-3; v_gene: TRBV11-3; CDR3aa: ASSRWTATGNTIY
d_gene: -; abundance: once; j_gene: TRBJ1-2; v_gene: TRBV19; CDR3aa: ASRSFRETNYGYT
d_gene: TRBD2; abundance: -; j_gene: TRBJ2-2; v_gene: TRBV19; CDR3aa: ASSITSVTGELF
d_gene: TRBD2; abundance: -; j_gene: TRBJ2-7; v_gene: TRBV6-8; CDR3aa: ASGKRGVYLEQY
d_gene: TRBD1; abundance: -; j_gene: TRBJ1-2; v_gene: TRBV30; CDR3aa: AWRPEDRGLGYGYT
d_gene: -; abundance: -; j_gene: TRBJ2-1; v_gene: TRBV11-3; CDR3aa: ASSLVGGYNEQF
d_gene: -; abundance: -; j_gene: TRBJ2-3; v_gene: TRBV6-8; CDR3aa: AGNGGTDTQY
d_gene: -; abundance: -; j_gene: TRBJ1-3; v_gene: TRBV6-8; CDR3aa: ASTASSGNIIY
d_gene: -; abundance: -; j_gene: TRBJ1-2; v_gene: TRBV30; CDR3aa: AWSTGLVGGYT
d_gene: -; abundance: -; j_gene: TRBJ2-7; v_gene: TRBV22-1; CDR3aa: ASSSLGQGDEQY